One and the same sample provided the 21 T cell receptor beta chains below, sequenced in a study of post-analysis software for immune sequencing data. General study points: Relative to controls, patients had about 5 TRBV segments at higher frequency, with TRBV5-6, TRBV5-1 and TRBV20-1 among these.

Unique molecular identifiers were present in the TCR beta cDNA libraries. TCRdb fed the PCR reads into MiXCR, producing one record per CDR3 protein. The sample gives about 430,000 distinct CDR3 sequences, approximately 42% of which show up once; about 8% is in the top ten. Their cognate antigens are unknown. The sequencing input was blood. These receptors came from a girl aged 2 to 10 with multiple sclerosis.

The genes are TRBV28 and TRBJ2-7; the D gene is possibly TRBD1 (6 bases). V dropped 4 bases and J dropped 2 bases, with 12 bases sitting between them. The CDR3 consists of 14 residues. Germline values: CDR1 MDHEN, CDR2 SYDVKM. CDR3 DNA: TGTGCCAGCAGTTCCTACAGGGTCGCCTACGAGCAGTACTTC. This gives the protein CASSSYRVAYEQYF.

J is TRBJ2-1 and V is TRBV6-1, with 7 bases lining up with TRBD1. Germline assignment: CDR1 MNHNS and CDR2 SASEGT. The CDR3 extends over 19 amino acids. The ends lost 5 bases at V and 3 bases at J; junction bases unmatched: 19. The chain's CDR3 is CASSPPRTLGQGDYNEQFF. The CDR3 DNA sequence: TGTGCCAGCAGTCCCCCCCGGACCCTGGGGCAGGGGGACTACAATGAGCAGTTCTTC.

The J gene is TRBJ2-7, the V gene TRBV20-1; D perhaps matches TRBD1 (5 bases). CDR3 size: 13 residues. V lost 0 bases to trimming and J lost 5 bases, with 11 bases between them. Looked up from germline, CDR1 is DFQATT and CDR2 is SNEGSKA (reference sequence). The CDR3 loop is CSARDQPGNEQYF. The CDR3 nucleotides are TGCAGTGCTAGAGATCAGCCAGGGAACGAGCAGTACTTC.

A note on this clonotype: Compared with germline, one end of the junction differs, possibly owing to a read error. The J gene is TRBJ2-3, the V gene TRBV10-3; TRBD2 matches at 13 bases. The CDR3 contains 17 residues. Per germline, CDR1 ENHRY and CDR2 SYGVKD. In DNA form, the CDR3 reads TGTGCCATCAATGAGAGCCTGGGGACTAGCGGGAAGGATACGCAGTATTTT. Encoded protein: CAINESLGTSGKDTQYF.

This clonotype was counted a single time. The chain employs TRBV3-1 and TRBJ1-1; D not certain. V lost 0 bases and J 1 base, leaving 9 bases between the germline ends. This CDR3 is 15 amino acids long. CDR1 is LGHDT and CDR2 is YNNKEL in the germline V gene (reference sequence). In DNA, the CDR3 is TGTGCCAGCAGCCAAGACTGGAGGGCGAACACTGAAGCTTTCTTT. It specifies CASSQDWRANTEAFF.

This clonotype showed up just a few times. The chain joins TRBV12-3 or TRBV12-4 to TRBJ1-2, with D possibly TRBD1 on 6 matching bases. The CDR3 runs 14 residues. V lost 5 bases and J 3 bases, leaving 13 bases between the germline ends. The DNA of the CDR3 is TGTGCCAGCAGTCAGGGGACCCTCTACTATGGCTACACCTTC. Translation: CASSQGTLYYGYTF.

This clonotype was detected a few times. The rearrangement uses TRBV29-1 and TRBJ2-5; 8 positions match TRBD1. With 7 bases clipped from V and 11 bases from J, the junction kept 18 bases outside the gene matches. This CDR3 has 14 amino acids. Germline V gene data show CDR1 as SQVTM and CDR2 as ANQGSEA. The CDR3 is CSAVGGTGRREQYF. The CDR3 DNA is TGCAGCGCTGTTGGTGGGACAGGTCGGCGAGAGCAGTACTTC.

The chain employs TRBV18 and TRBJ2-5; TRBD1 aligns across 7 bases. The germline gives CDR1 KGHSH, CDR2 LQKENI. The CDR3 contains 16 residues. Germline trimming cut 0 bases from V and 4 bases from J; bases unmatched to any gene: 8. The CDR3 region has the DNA TGTGCCAGCTCACCACCTGGGACAGAAATGTTAGAGACCCAGTACTTC. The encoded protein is CASSPPGTEMLETQYF.

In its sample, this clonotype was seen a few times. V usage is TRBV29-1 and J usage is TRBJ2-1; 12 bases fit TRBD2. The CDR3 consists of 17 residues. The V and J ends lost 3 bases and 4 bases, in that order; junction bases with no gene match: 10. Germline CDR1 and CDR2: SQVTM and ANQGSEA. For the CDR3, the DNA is TGCAGCGTTGATTCCCTCGGGGGGACTAGCGGGTACAATGAGCAGTTCTTC. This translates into CSVDSLGGTSGYNEQFF.

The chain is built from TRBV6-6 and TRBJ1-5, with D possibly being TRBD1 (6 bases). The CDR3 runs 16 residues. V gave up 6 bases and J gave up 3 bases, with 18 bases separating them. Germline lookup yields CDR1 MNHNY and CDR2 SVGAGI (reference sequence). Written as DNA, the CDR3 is TGTGCCAGCAGCCTCACGACAGGAAGCCTCAATCAGCCCCAGCATTTT. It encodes CASSLTTGSLNQPQHF.

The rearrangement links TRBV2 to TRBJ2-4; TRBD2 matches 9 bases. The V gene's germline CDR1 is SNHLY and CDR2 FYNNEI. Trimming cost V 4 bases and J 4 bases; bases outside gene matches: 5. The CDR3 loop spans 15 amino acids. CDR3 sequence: CASSGASGTKNIQYF. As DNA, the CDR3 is TGTGCCAGCAGTGGGGCTAGCGGGACAAAAAACATTCAGTACTTC.

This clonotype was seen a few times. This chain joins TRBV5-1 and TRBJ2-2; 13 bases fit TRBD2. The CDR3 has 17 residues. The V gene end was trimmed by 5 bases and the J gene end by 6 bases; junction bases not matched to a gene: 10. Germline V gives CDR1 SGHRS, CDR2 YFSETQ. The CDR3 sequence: CASRWTSGSPYPGELFF. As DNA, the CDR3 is TGCGCCAGCAGGTGGACTAGCGGGAGCCCTTACCCCGGGGAGCTGTTTTTT.

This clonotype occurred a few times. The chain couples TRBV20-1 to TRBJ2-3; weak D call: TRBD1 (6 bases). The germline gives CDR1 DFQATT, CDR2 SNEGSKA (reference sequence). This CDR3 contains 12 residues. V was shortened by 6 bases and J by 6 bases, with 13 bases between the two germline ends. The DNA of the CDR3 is TGCAGTGCCACGGACAGAGAGGATACGCAGTATTTT. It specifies CSATDREDTQYF.

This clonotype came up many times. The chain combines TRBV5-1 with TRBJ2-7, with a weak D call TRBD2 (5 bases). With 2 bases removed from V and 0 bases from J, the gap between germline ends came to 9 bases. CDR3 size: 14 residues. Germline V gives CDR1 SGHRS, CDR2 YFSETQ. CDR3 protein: CASSLAASSYEQYF. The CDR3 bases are TGCGCCAGCAGCTTAGCGGCTAGCTCCTACGAGCAGTACTTC.

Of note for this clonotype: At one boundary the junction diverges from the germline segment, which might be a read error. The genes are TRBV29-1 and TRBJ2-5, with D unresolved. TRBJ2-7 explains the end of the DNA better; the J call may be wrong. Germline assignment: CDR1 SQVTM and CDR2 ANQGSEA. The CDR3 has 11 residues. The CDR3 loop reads CSVEESFEQYF. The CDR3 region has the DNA TGCAGCGTTGAGGAGTCCTTCGAGCAGTACTTC.

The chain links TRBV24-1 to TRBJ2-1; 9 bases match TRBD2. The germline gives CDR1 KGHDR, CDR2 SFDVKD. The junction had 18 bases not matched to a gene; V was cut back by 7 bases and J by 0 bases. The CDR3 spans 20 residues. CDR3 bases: TGTGCCACCAGCGACACTAGCGGGTTAGAACCCAGTGCCTCCTACAATGAGCAGTTCTTC. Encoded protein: CATSDTSGLEPSASYNEQFF.

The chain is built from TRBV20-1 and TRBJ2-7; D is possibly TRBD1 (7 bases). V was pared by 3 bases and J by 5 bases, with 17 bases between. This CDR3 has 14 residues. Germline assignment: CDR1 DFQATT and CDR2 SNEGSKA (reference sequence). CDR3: CSASYAGQRDEQYF. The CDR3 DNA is TGCAGTGCTAGCTACGCGGGACAGCGAGACGAGCAGTACTTC.

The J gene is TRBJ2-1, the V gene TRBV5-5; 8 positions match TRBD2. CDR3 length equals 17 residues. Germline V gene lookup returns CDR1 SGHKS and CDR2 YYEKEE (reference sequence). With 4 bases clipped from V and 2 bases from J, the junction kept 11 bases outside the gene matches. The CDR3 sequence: CASSRSATSVTYNEQFF. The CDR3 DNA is TGTGCCAGCAGCCGTTCGGCGACTAGCGTCACCTACAATGAGCAGTTCTTC.

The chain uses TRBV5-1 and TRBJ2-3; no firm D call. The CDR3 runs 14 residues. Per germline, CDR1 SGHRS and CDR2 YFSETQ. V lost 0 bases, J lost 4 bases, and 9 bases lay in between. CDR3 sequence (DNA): TGCGCCAGCAGCTTGGAGCTTTTGGCAGATACGCAGTATTTT. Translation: CASSLELLADTQYF.

This chain's CDR3 is CASSLGPGTSGRSYNEQFF. CDR3 DNA: TGTGCCAGCAGCTTGGGTCCCGGGACTAGCGGTCGCTCCTACAATGAGCAGTTCTTC. The genes are TRBV7-8 and TRBJ2-1, with 11 bases aligning to TRBD2. CDR1 is SGHVS and CDR2 is FQNEAQ in the germline V gene. The junction had 10 bases not matched to a gene; V was cut back by 3 bases and J by 0 bases. The CDR3 spans 19 residues.

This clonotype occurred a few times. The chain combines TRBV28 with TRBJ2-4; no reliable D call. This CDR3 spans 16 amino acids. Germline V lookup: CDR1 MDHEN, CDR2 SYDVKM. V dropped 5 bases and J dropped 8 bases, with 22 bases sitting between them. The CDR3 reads CASSTRLRRVFDIQYF. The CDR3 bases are TGTGCCAGCAGTACCCGACTCCGGAGAGTTTTCGACATTCAGTACTTC.